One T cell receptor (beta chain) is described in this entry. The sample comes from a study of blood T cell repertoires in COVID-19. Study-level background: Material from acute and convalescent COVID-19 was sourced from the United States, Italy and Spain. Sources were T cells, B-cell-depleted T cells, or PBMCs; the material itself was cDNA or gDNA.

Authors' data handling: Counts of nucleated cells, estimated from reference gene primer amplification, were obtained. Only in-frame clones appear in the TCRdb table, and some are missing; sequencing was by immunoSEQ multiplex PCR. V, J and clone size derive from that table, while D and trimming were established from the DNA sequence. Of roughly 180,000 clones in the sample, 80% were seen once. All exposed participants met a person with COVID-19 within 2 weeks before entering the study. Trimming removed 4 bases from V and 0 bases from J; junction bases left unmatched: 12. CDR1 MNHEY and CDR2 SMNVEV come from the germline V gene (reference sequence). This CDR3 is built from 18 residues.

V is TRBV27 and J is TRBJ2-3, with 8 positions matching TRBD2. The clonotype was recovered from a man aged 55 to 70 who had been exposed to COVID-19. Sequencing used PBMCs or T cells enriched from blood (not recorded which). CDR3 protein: CASSSLLSGTRSTDTQYF. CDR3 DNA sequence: TGTGCCAGCAGTTCTTTACTTTCCGGGACTAGAAGCACAGATACGCAGTATTTT.